One sample yielded the 26 T cell receptor beta chains listed below, sequenced in a study of shared clonotypes between healthy human individuals. The data were produced by immunoSEQ multiplex PCR, yet TCRdb's version contains in-frame clones alone and is incomplete. The repertoire includes some 2.4 million clones, more than 85% of them detected once, and approximately 0.37% sits in the top ten. Sequencing was carried out using naive CD4+ T cells from PBMCs. As for subset: CD45RA+ positively selected. The receptors stem from a young man in good health. Some clones in this sample may be carry-over from other donors' samples.

V usage is TRBV14 and J usage is TRBJ2-1; D is uncertain. The germline V gene encodes CDR1 SGHDN and CDR2 FVKESK. The CDR3 runs 15 residues. V lost 2 bases to trimming and J lost 0 bases, with 8 bases between them. The CDR3 protein is CASSQTPSSYNEQFF. In DNA, the CDR3 is TGTGCCAGCAGCCAAACCCCGAGCTCCTACAATGAGCAGTTCTTC.

The genes are TRBV2 and TRBJ1-5, with D unclear. CDR3 length: 16 amino acids. The germline V and J ends were trimmed by 1 base and 8 bases, with 18 bases remaining between them. Germline V gives CDR1 SNHLY, CDR2 FYNNEI. CDR3 amino acids: CASSEVRQPNGKPQHF. CDR3 DNA: TGTGCCAGCAGTGAAGTGCGGCAGCCAAATGGAAAGCCCCAGCATTTT.

The gene calls are TRBV30 and TRBJ2-3, with unresolved D. The CDR3 runs to 14 residues. From germline, CDR1 is GTSNPN and CDR2 SVGIG (reference sequence). Trimming stripped 0 bases from V and 4 bases from J, with 11 bases between. The CDR3 sequence: CAWSVKATADTQYF. The CDR3 nucleotides read TGTGCCTGGAGTGTAAAGGCAACCGCAGATACGCAGTATTTT.

This chain links TRBV25-1 with TRBJ2-1, with 12 nucleotides matching TRBD2. Germline V CDR1 and CDR2: MGHDK, SYGVNS. V lost 1 base and J lost 8; bases outside the gene matches: 6. The CDR3 contains 16 residues. CDR3 residues: CASSEFLAGGPDEQFF. In DNA form, the CDR3 reads TGTGCCAGCAGTGAATTTCTAGCGGGAGGGCCTGATGAGCAGTTCTTC.

The J gene is TRBJ2-7, the V gene TRBV10-3; 8 positions agree with TRBD1. CDR1 and CDR2 from the germline V gene are ENHRY and SYGVKD. The CDR3 loop spans 15 amino acids. J lost 4 bases, V lost 10 bases, and 15 bases had no gene match. The CDR3 is CATGSLTGADYEQYF. The CDR3 DNA reads TGTGCCACAGGGAGCCTGACAGGGGCAGATTACGAGCAGTACTTC.

The rearrangement links TRBV15 to TRBJ1-5; no definite D call. Trimming removed 4 bases at V and 1 base at J, with 14 bases between. CDR1 is LNHNV and CDR2 is YYDKDF in the germline V gene (reference sequence). CDR3 length equals 16 residues. The CDR3 region is CATSTNAGTSNQPQHF. As DNA, the CDR3 is TGTGCCACCAGCACAAATGCGGGAACGAGCAATCAGCCCCAGCATTTT.

This chain connects TRBV2 to TRBJ1-1; a possible D gene is TRBD1 (5 bases). V was trimmed by 6 bases and J by 0 bases, leaving 11 bases between them. Germline V gives CDR1 SNHLY, CDR2 FYNNEI. The CDR3 loop spans 14 amino acids. CDR3 amino acids: CASSLQGVNTEAFF. In DNA, the CDR3 is TGTGCCAGCAGCCTCCAGGGAGTGAACACTGAAGCTTTCTTT.

The V gene is TRBV10-3, the J gene TRBJ1-1; possibly TRBD1 for D (6 bases). CDR3 length: 12 amino acids. The V gene lost 7 bases and the J gene lost 1 base, with 7 bases spanning the gap. Per the germline V gene, CDR1 is ENHRY and CDR2 is SYGVKD. DNA of the CDR3: TGTGCCATCATGGACAGGAACACTGAAGCTTTCTTT. This encodes CAIMDRNTEAFF.

The count of this clone is one. This chain links TRBV5-4 with TRBJ2-7, with a tentative D call TRBD2 (7 bases). The V gene's germline CDR1 is SGHNT and CDR2 YYREEE (reference sequence). The V end was cut by 0 bases, the J end by 2 bases, with 12 bases between. The CDR3 is made up of 15 amino acids. Here the CDR3 DNA reads TGTGCCAGCAGCTTGGCCGGGGGGCTAGCCTACGAGCAGTACTTC. It translates to CASSLAGGLAYEQYF.

This chain links TRBV28 with TRBJ1-5; D call uncertain. The CDR3 totals 11 residues. The germline V and J ends were trimmed by 5 bases and 7 bases, with 6 bases remaining between them. Germline CDR1 MDHEN, CDR2 SYDVKM. The CDR3: CASSVHQPQHF. CDR3 sequence (DNA): TGTGCCAGCAGTGTCCACCAGCCCCAGCATTTT.

This chain joins TRBV19 and TRBJ1-4, with a tentative D call TRBD1 (5 bases). Germline-derived CDR1 and CDR2 are LNHDA and SQIVND (reference sequence). CDR3 length: 16 residues. Trimming cost V 3 bases and J 7 bases, with 18 bases left between them. Here the CDR3 reads CASSMLLPLGREKLFF. The CDR3 DNA sequence: TGTGCCAGTAGTATGCTCCTACCACTGGGGCGTGAAAAACTGTTTTTT.

On this clone: Other DNA sequences of this sample code for an identical CDR3. The V and J genes are TRBV5-1 and TRBJ2-7; 7 bases map to TRBD1. V lost 2 bases to trimming and J lost 3 bases; unmatched junction nucleotides: 2. Per germline, CDR1 SGHRS and CDR2 YFSETQ. The CDR3 extends over 13 amino acids. DNA for the CDR3: TGCGCCAGCAGCTTAAGACAGGGCTACGAGCAGTACTTC. Residues: CASSLRQGYEQYF.

This chain uses TRBV18 with TRBJ1-1; TRBD1 is a possible D gene (5 bases). CDR3 length: 14 amino acids. V was pared by 0 bases and J by 10 bases, with 15 bases between. Germline assignment: CDR1 KGHSH and CDR2 LQKENI. CDR3 in amino acids: CASSPPGTPSGAFF. CDR3 sequence (DNA): TGTGCCAGCTCACCACCTGGGACTCCATCGGGAGCTTTCTTT.

J is TRBJ1-2 and V is TRBV7-8; D is unresolved. V lost 5 bases and J 4 bases, leaving 17 bases between the germline ends. The CDR3 has 15 residues. Germline V gene sequence: CDR1 SGHVS, CDR2 FQNEAQ. This CDR3 is CASSTETRSSYGYTF. The CDR3 DNA sequence: TGTGCCAGCAGCACAGAGACTAGAAGTTCCTATGGCTACACCTTC.

The chain employs TRBV25-1 and TRBJ1-1, with 7 bases matching TRBD1. CDR3 length: 15 amino acids. V trimming: 5 bases; J trimming: 5 bases; junction bases outside the gene matches: 11. Germline V gives CDR1 MGHDK, CDR2 SYGVNS. This CDR3 is CASSLVGTVGTEAFF. CDR3 DNA sequence: TGTGCCAGCAGTCTGGTGGGGACAGTGGGAACTGAAGCTTTCTTT.

The rearrangement links TRBV30 to TRBJ2-7; tentative D call: TRBD2 (5 bases). Per the germline V gene, CDR1 is GTSNPN and CDR2 is SVGIG (reference sequence). CDR3 length: 14 amino acids. Trimming removed 0 bases from V and 3 bases from J, with 12 bases in between. CDR3 protein: CAWSVPGLSYEQYF. The DNA for the CDR3 is TGTGCCTGGAGTGTCCCAGGACTGAGCTACGAGCAGTACTTC.

The chain uses TRBV23-1 and TRBJ2-7; a possible D gene is TRBD1 (6 bases). TRBV23-1 is assigned to the ORF class and has an uncertain function. V lost 0 bases to trimming and J lost 3 bases, with 12 bases between them. The CDR3 is 15 residues long. This chain's CDR3 is CASSQSLSGDYEQYF. The CDR3 DNA reads as TGCGCCAGCAGTCAATCTCTTTCAGGGGACTACGAGCAGTACTTC.

In this sample, this clone turned up a few times. The chain combines TRBV12-5 with TRBJ2-1; no clear D. Looked up from germline, CDR1 is LGHNT and CDR2 is FRNRAP. The V gene lost 1 base and the J gene lost 6 bases, with 7 bases spanning the gap. CDR3 length: 13 residues. The CDR3 reads CASGLEGVNEQFF. The CDR3 DNA follows: TGTGCTAGTGGTTTGGAGGGTGTCAATGAGCAGTTCTTC. The whole variable domain, filled in from reference TRBV12-5 and TRBJ2-1, reads DARVTQTPRHKVTEMGQEVTMRCQPILGHNTVFWYRQTMMQGLELLAYFRNRAPLDDSGMPKDRFSAEMPDATLATLKIQPSEPRDSAVYFCASGLEGVNEQFFGPGTRLTVL.

This clone was observed once. The chain is built from TRBV5-4 and TRBJ2-1; TRBD1 aligns across 9 bases. The germline V gene has CDR1 SGHNT and CDR2 YYREEE (reference sequence). The CDR3 covers 15 residues. Trimming took 4 bases from V and 8 from J; bases not matched to a gene: 10. The CDR3 DNA is TGTGCCAGCAGCCTAATGACAGGGGGGTGGGATGAGCAGTTCTTC. Its translation is CASSLMTGGWDEQFF.

This rearrangement joins TRBV4-1 to TRBJ1-2, with D tentatively TRBD1 (6 bases). V was trimmed by 4 bases and J by 4 bases, leaving 16 bases between them. Germline V lookup: CDR1 MGHRA, CDR2 YSYEKL. The CDR3 is 15 residues long. CDR3 nucleotide sequence: TGCGCCAGCAGCCTCACAAAAGGGGGTTCCTATGGCTACACCTTC. This sequence encodes CASSLTKGGSYGYTF.

The CDR3 spells CASSPTGLTLRDERAQYF. The CDR3 bases are TGTGCCAGCAGCCCAACGGGACTCACCCTAAGAGACGAGAGGGCCCAGTACTTC. The J gene is TRBJ2-5, the V gene TRBV11-2; weak D call: TRBD2 (6 bases). CDR1 and CDR2 from the germline V gene are SGHAT and FQNNGV. The V and J ends lost 5 bases and 9 bases respectively, with 31 bases between them. This CDR3 region has 18 residues.

The chain uses TRBV19 and TRBJ2-6; D is uncertain. Germline V CDR1 and CDR2: LNHDA, SQIVND (reference sequence). The CDR3 spans 15 residues. The V end was cut by 7 bases, the J end by 0 bases, with 10 bases between. In DNA form, the CDR3 reads TGTGCCAGTATGTTGCCGCGCTCTGGGGCCAACGTCCTGACTTTC. Translation gives CASMLPRSGANVLTF.

V usage is TRBV6-1 and J usage is TRBJ2-5, with D perhaps TRBD2 (5 bases). Germline V gives CDR1 MNHNS, CDR2 SASEGT. V was clipped by 5 bases and J by 5 bases, with 18 bases between them. The CDR3 has 15 residues. The DNA of the CDR3 is TGTGCCAGCAGTCCACAAACGGGTCCGGGGGAGACCCAGTACTTC. Encoded protein: CASSPQTGPGETQYF.

The chain employs TRBV9 and TRBJ2-2; D perhaps matches TRBD1 (6 bases). The CDR3 is 14 residues long. In germline, CDR1 is SGDLS, CDR2 YYNGEE. Trimming took off 2 bases at V and 7 bases at J, with 12 bases between the two ends. The CDR3 DNA reads as TGTGCCAGCAGCGTCACAGGGACGGACGGGGAGCTGTTTTTT. It codes for CASSVTGTDGELFF. Full variable domain (outside the CDR3, taken from reference TRBV9 and TRBJ2-2): DSGVTQTPKHLITATGQRVTLRCSPRSGDLSVYWYQQSLDQGLQFLIQYYNGEERAKGNILERFSAQQFPDLHSELNLSSLELGDSALYFCASSVTGTDGELFFGEGSRLTVL.

J is TRBJ1-3 and V is TRBV27; D is undetermined. The CDR3 runs to 14 residues. Germline V gives CDR1 MNHEY, CDR2 SMNVEV (reference sequence). The V and J ends lost 8 bases and 0 bases respectively, with 11 bases between them. The CDR3 sequence: CASWLGNSGNTIYF. The CDR3 DNA follows: TGTGCCAGCTGGCTAGGGAACTCTGGAAACACCATATATTTT.

The rearrangement links TRBV6-1 to TRBJ1-6; D call uncertain. Per germline, CDR1 MNHNS and CDR2 SASEGT. The CDR3 covers 15 residues. V was cut by 2 bases and J by 3 bases, with 8 bases left in between. CDR3 nucleotide sequence: TGTGCCAGCAGTGAATCGGGTATCTATAATTCACCCCTCCACTTT. The encoded protein is CASSESGIYNSPLHF.